This T cell receptor (beta chain) originates from a study of shared clonotypes between healthy human individuals. At the level of the study: With ages of 18 to 49, the donors were a couple of women and three men. Each donor's CD8 memory used one plate, CD8 naive two, each CD4 subset three.

With V trimmed by 11 bases and J by 5 bases, 17 bases remained unmatched. Germline-derived CDR1 and CDR2 are MNHEY and SVGAGI. The CDR3 length is 15 residues. In the naive CD8 group, cells lacked CD45RO and were positively selected for CCR7, so terminally differentiated effector memory CD45RA+ cells were left out. Caucasian adults living in Nashville, Tennessee, provided all samples. Assay: immunoSEQ multiplex PCR; the TCRdb copy retains only in-frame clones and omits some. The data hold millions of clones, with approximately 94% observed a single time. The receptor's source is a man between 18 and 29 years old in good health. Some clones in this sample may be carry-over from other donors' samples. The source material was naive CD8+ T cells from PBMCs. The chain employs TRBV6-5 and TRBJ2-5; 7 nucleotides line up with TRBD2. The DNA for the CDR3 is TGTGCCGCCATTCCTCATGGGGAGGGCCCGGAGACCCAGTACTTC. This sequence encodes CAAIPHGEGPETQYF.